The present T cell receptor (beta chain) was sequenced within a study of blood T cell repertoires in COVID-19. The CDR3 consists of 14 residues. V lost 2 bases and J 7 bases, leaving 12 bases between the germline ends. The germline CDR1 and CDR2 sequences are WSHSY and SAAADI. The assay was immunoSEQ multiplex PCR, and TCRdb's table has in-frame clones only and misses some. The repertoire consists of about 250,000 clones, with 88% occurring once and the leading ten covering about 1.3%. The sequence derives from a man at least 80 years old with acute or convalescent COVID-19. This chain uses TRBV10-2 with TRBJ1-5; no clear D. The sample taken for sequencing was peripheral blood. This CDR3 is CASSEIRSIQPQHF. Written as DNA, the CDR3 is TGCGCCAGCAGTGAGATCAGGTCGATCCAGCCCCAGCATTTT.